Ten or more counts support the clone carrying this TCR beta chain. No antigen is known for it. This sample is drawn from a study of T-cell memory formation after mild COVID-19. Study information: For the most part, TCR clusters were specific to one donor. The study's findings and limits: CM and EM subsets held most contracting CD4+ clones; EMRA held CD8+ ones.

TCRdb independently ran MiXCR on the 5' RACE reads; one entry per CDR3 protein. The repertoire has about 340,000 distinct CDR3 sequences, approximately 16% of them found once; the top ten carry 20% to 25%. The CDR3 runs to 16 residues. Trimming removed 0 bases from V and 5 bases from J, with 13 bases in between. Germline assignment: CDR1 LGHNA and CDR2 YNFKEQ. This chain joins TRBV4-2 and TRBJ2-2; tentative D call: TRBD2 (6 bases). The TCR comes from a man aged 18 to 30 who had mild COVID-19 (a few samples of this study predate the infection). Cell type and time point are not known. Sequenced sample: PBMCs or a T cell subset sorted from them (not recorded which). The CDR3 DNA reads TGTGCCAGCAGCCAAGATTGGGACTCCCTGACCGGGGAGCTGTTTTTT. This codes for CASSQDWDSLTGELFF.